The sequence of this T cell receptor (beta chain) was determined in a study of blood T cell repertoires in COVID-19. This CDR3 region has 15 residues. Germline assignment: CDR1 SGHRS and CDR2 YFSETQ. Trimming cost V 1 base and J 2 bases, with 13 bases left between them. Generated by immunoSEQ multiplex PCR, the TCRdb table keeps only in-frame clones and is missing some. The data show some 99,000 clones, 70% to 90% seen once. This clone came up once. Sequencing was done on a sample of peripheral blood. This sequence originates from a human donor in a cohort sampled during active COVID-19. The chain couples TRBV5-1 to TRBJ2-7; D is possibly TRBD2 (5 bases). The CDR3 coding sequence is TGCGCCAGCAGCTTGAGCGCACTGACTACCTACGAGCAGTACTTC. It is translated as CASSLSALTTYEQYF.